This is a list of T cell receptor beta chains from one sample in a study of T cells in Graves' hyperthyroidism and ophthalmopathy. Each CDR3 protein is one row after TCRdb ran MiXCR on the multiplex PCR reads. The table includes 480,000 or so distinct CDR3 sequences, about 45% detected once. The sequencing input was peripheral blood or thyroid tissue (not recorded which). Receptor source: an adult woman with Graves' disease, either hyperthyroidism or ophthalmopathy (not recorded which). Both conserved end residues are part of each CDR3. A D gene is named only where the DNA matches it firmly. A clone size is listed for some rows: how often the clone was seen (once, few, many), or a class if it is expanded.

d_call: -
clone_size: many
cdr3_length: 15
v_call: TRBV4-2
j_call: TRBJ1-2
cdr3_aa: CASSQDESSYYGYTF
cdr3_nt: TGTGCCAGCAGCCAAGATGAGTCGTCTTACTATGGCTACACCTTC

d_call: -
clone_size: few
cdr3_length: 18
v_call: TRBV4-1
j_call: TRBJ1-6
cdr3_aa: CASSRIQDRDSYNSPLHF
cdr3_nt: TGCGCCAGCAGCCGGATTCAGGACCGAGACTCCTATAATTCACCCCTCCACTTT

d_call: TRBD2
clone_size: once
cdr3_length: 18
v_call: TRBV7-9
j_call: TRBJ2-2
cdr3_aa: CASSLSGGGRPGTGELFF
cdr3_nt: TGTGCCAGCAGCCTTTCGGGGGGCGGGAGGCCGGGCACCGGGGAGCTGTTTTTT

d_call: -
clone_size: many
cdr3_length: 11
v_call: TRBV24-1
j_call: TRBJ2-2
cdr3_aa: CATSGIGELFF
cdr3_nt: TGTGCCACCAGTGGAATCGGGGAGCTGTTTTTT

d_call: TRBD2
clone_size: -
cdr3_length: 14
v_call: TRBV7-8
j_call: TRBJ2-7
cdr3_aa: CASSWGLAGGEQYF
cdr3_nt: TGTGCCAGCAGCTGGGGACTAGCGGGAGGCGAGCAGTACTTC

d_call: TRBD1
clone_size: few
cdr3_length: 15
v_call: TRBV10-2
j_call: TRBJ2-7
cdr3_aa: CASSDGTASSYEQYF
cdr3_nt: TGCGCCAGCAGTGATGGGACAGCAAGCTCCTACGAGCAGTACTTC

d_call: TRBD1
clone_size: many
cdr3_length: 13
v_call: TRBV10-3
j_call: TRBJ1-1
cdr3_aa: CAISDTRQGGAFF
cdr3_nt: TGTGCCATCAGTGACACACGACAGGGTGGAGCTTTCTTT

d_call: -
clone_size: many
cdr3_length: 13
v_call: TRBV7-3
j_call: TRBJ2-5
cdr3_aa: CASSSDPLGTQYF
cdr3_nt: TGTGCCAGCAGCTCGGATCCCTTAGGGACCCAGTACTTC

d_call: -
clone_size: many
cdr3_length: 13
v_call: TRBV29-1
j_call: TRBJ2-7
cdr3_aa: CSVEVGGSNEQYF
cdr3_nt: TGCAGCGTTGAAGTCGGGGGCTCGAACGAGCAGTACTTC

d_call: -
clone_size: -
cdr3_length: 11
v_call: TRBV29-1
j_call: TRBJ1-2
cdr3_aa: CSVARAGGYTF
cdr3_nt: TGCAGCGTTGCCAGGGCTGGCGGCTACACCTTC

d_call: -
clone_size: few
cdr3_length: 16
v_call: TRBV5-1
j_call: TRBJ1-3
cdr3_aa: CASSLDLLHSGNTIYF
cdr3_nt: TGCGCCAGCAGCCTTGATCTTCTTCACTCTGGAAACACCATATATTTT

d_call: -
clone_size: -
cdr3_length: 10
v_call: TRBV19
j_call: TRBJ2-7
cdr3_aa: CASKGSEQYF
cdr3_nt: TGTGCCAGTAAGGGGAGCGAGCAGTACTTC

d_call: -
clone_size: -
cdr3_length: 16
v_call: TRBV6-6
j_call: TRBJ1-5
cdr3_aa: CASSDSQGHSNQPQHF
cdr3_nt: TGTGCCAGCAGTGACTCCCAGGGACATAGCAATCAGCCCCAGCATTTT

d_call: -
clone_size: once
cdr3_length: 12
v_call: TRBV6-2/TRBV6-3
j_call: TRBJ2-2
cdr3_aa: CAISEPAGELFF
cdr3_nt: TGTGCCATCAGTGAGCCCGCGGGGGAGCTGTTTTTT

d_call: TRBD1
clone_size: once
cdr3_length: 16
v_call: TRBV12-3/TRBV12-4
j_call: TRBJ2-5
cdr3_aa: CASSMGTGGYQETQYF
cdr3_nt: TGTGCCAGCAGTATGGGGACAGGGGGATACCAAGAGACCCAGTACTTC

d_call: -
clone_size: few
cdr3_length: 13
v_call: TRBV10-3
j_call: TRBJ2-3
cdr3_aa: CAISDSGRDTQYF
cdr3_nt: TGTGCCATCAGTGACTCGGGGCGAGATACGCAGTATTTT

d_call: TRBD2
clone_size: few
cdr3_length: 13
v_call: TRBV6-1
j_call: TRBJ2-7
cdr3_aa: CASTTSAPYEQYF
cdr3_nt: TGTGCCAGCACTACTAGCGCGCCCTACGAGCAGTACTTC

d_call: TRBD2
clone_size: few
cdr3_length: 15
v_call: TRBV7-3
j_call: TRBJ2-3
cdr3_aa: CASSSSGRAGDTQYF
cdr3_nt: TGTGCCAGCAGCAGTAGCGGGAGGGCCGGGGATACGCAGTATTTT

d_call: -
clone_size: -
cdr3_length: 15
v_call: TRBV2
j_call: TRBJ2-3
cdr3_aa: CASSEQRAWTDTQYF
cdr3_nt: TGTGCCAGCAGTGAACAAAGGGCGTGGACAGATACGCAGTATTTT

d_call: -
clone_size: -
cdr3_length: 15
v_call: TRBV11-2
j_call: TRBJ1-1
cdr3_aa: CASSLVGGLGTEAFF
cdr3_nt: TGTGCCAGCAGCCTAGTGGGGGGGCTTGGCACTGAAGCTTTCTTT

d_call: -
clone_size: -
cdr3_length: 12
v_call: TRBV7-9
j_call: TRBJ2-7
cdr3_aa: CASSHRYHEQYF
cdr3_nt: TGTGCCAGCAGCCACCGCTACCACGAGCAGTACTTC

d_call: TRBD2
clone_size: -
cdr3_length: 18
v_call: TRBV5-1
j_call: TRBJ2-7
cdr3_aa: CASSLSVAGGSGSYEQYF
cdr3_nt: TGCGCCAGCAGCTTATCGGTAGCGGGAGGGAGTGGGAGCTACGAGCAGTACTTC

d_call: -
clone_size: -
cdr3_length: 13
v_call: TRBV11-1
j_call: TRBJ1-1
cdr3_aa: CASSLLINTEAFF
cdr3_nt: TGTGCCAGTAGTTTATTGATCAACACTGAAGCTTTCTTT

d_call: -
clone_size: -
cdr3_length: 11
v_call: TRBV12-3/TRBV12-4
j_call: TRBJ1-5
cdr3_aa: CASSNGQPQHF
cdr3_nt: TGTGCCAGCAGCAACGGACAGCCCCAGCATTTT

d_call: -
clone_size: -
cdr3_length: 12
v_call: TRBV29-1
j_call: TRBJ2-5
cdr3_aa: CSVGSTQETQYF
cdr3_nt: TGCAGCGTTGGTTCTACCCAAGAGACCCAGTACTTC

d_call: -
clone_size: few
cdr3_length: 16
v_call: TRBV4-2
j_call: TRBJ1-1
cdr3_aa: CASSQDSLSRGTEAFF
cdr3_nt: TGTGCCAGCAGCCAGGACAGTCTCTCCCGGGGCACTGAAGCTTTCTTT

d_call: -
clone_size: many
cdr3_length: 13
v_call: TRBV2
j_call: TRBJ1-5
cdr3_aa: CAGSQGPNQPQHF
cdr3_nt: TGTGCCGGCAGCCAGGGCCCCAATCAGCCCCAGCATTTT

d_call: -
clone_size: -
cdr3_length: 13
v_call: TRBV29-1
j_call: TRBJ1-3
cdr3_aa: CSVVRESGNTIYF
cdr3_nt: TGCAGCGTGGTCCGAGAATCTGGAAACACCATATATTTT

d_call: -
clone_size: once
cdr3_length: 16
v_call: TRBV7-9
j_call: TRBJ1-6
cdr3_aa: CAISESWGSGNSLLHF
cdr3_nt: TGTGCCATCAGTGAGTCATGGGGCTCAGGAAATTCACTCCTCCACTTT

d_call: -
clone_size: many
cdr3_length: 14
v_call: TRBV4-2
j_call: TRBJ1-1
cdr3_aa: CASSQDMGADQAFF
cdr3_nt: TGTGCCAGCAGCCAAGATATGGGGGCGGACCAAGCTTTCTTT

d_call: -
clone_size: -
cdr3_length: 13
v_call: TRBV14
j_call: TRBJ1-2
cdr3_aa: CASTPRQGHGYTF
cdr3_nt: TGTGCCAGCACCCCAAGGCAGGGGCATGGCTACACCTTC

d_call: TRBD2
clone_size: -
cdr3_length: 16
v_call: TRBV28
j_call: TRBJ2-7
cdr3_aa: CASSLGLAGAPYEQYF
cdr3_nt: TGTGCCAGCAGTCTCGGACTAGCGGGTGCCCCCTACGAGCAGTACTTC

d_call: -
clone_size: few
cdr3_length: 14
v_call: TRBV15
j_call: TRBJ1-1
cdr3_aa: CATSMFGGASEAFF
cdr3_nt: TGTGCCACCAGCATGTTCGGGGGGGCTTCTGAAGCTTTCTTT

d_call: TRBD1
clone_size: -
cdr3_length: 17
v_call: TRBV5-1
j_call: TRBJ2-7
cdr3_aa: CASSQYEKTGGIYEQYF
cdr3_nt: TGCGCCAGCAGCCAGTACGAGAAGACAGGGGGTATCTACGAGCAGTACTTC

d_call: -
clone_size: many
cdr3_length: 15
v_call: TRBV24-1
j_call: TRBJ2-5
cdr3_aa: CATSKSAGAGETQYF
cdr3_nt: TGTGCCACCAGTAAATCGGCCGGCGCGGGAGAGACCCAGTACTTC

d_call: -
clone_size: -
cdr3_length: 16
v_call: TRBV7-9
j_call: TRBJ1-1
cdr3_aa: CASSLGPDTMSTEAFF
cdr3_nt: TGTGCCAGCAGCTTAGGGCCTGACACGATGAGCACTGAAGCTTTCTTT

d_call: TRBD2
clone_size: -
cdr3_length: 15
v_call: TRBV2
j_call: TRBJ2-1
cdr3_aa: CASSGAGLVYNEQFF
cdr3_nt: TGTGCCAGCAGCGGAGCGGGATTGGTCTACAATGAGCAGTTCTTC

d_call: -
clone_size: many
cdr3_length: 14
v_call: TRBV24-1
j_call: TRBJ1-5
cdr3_aa: CATSSGISNQPQHF
cdr3_nt: TGTGCCACCAGTTCAGGGATTAGCAATCAGCCCCAGCATTTT

d_call: TRBD2
clone_size: -
cdr3_length: 15
v_call: TRBV20-1
j_call: TRBJ2-2
cdr3_aa: CSATFVAGGTGELFF
cdr3_nt: TGCAGTGCTACTTTCGTAGCGGGGGGGACCGGGGAGCTGTTTTTT

d_call: TRBD1
clone_size: -
cdr3_length: 13
v_call: TRBV20-1
j_call: TRBJ1-5
cdr3_aa: CSAPGQGNQPQHF
cdr3_nt: TGCAGTGCTCCGGGACAGGGGAATCAGCCCCAGCATTTT

d_call: -
clone_size: -
cdr3_length: 13
v_call: TRBV29-1
j_call: TRBJ2-7
cdr3_aa: CSVPGTKYYEQYF
cdr3_nt: TGCAGCGTACCCGGGACCAAGTACTACGAGCAGTACTTC

d_call: TRBD2
clone_size: few
cdr3_length: 16
v_call: TRBV7-9
j_call: TRBJ2-5
cdr3_aa: CASSLAVTSGGLTQYF
cdr3_nt: TGTGCCAGCAGCTTAGCGGTGACTAGCGGGGGGCTGACCCAGTACTTC